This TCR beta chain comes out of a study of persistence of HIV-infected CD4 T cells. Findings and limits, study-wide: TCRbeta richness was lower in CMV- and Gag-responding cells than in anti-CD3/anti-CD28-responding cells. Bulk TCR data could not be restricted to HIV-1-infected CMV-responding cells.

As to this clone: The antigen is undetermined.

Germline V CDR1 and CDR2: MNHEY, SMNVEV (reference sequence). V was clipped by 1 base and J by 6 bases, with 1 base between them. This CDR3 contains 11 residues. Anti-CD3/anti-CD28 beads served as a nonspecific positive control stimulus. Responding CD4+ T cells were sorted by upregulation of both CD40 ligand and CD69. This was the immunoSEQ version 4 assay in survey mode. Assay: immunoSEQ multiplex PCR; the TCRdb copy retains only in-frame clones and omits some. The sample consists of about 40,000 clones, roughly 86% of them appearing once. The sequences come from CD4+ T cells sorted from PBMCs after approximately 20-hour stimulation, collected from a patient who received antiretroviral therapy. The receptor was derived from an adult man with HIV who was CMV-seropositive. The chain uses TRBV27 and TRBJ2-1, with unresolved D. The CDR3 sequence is CASSLFNEQFF. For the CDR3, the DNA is TGTGCCAGCAGTTTATTCAATGAGCAGTTCTTC.